The present entry profiles one T cell receptor beta chain with its context. This entry is derived from a study of blood T cell repertoires in COVID-19. About the research overall: Specimens from acute and convalescent COVID-19 originated in the United States, Italy and Spain. From T cells, B-cell-depleted T cells, or PBMCs came the material, which was cDNA or gDNA.

Only in-frame clones appear in the TCRdb table, and some are missing; sequencing was by immunoSEQ multiplex PCR. The repertoire has more than 300,000 clones, 90% to 95% of them found once; the top ten carry 0.86%. The study assigned cohorts using participant-reported clinical history. Within the 2 weeks before study entry, each person in the exposed group met a COVID-19 case. Germline CDR1 LNHDA, CDR2 SQIVND (reference sequence). Trimming stripped 6 bases from V and 1 base from J, with 13 bases between. The CDR3 runs 15 residues. Material for sequencing was PBMCs or T cells enriched from blood (not recorded which). This TCR came from a woman in her forties who had been exposed to COVID-19. J is TRBJ1-5 and V is TRBV19; D may be TRBD1 (5 bases). The CDR3 region is CASSSDSRSNQPQHF. As DNA, the CDR3 is TGTGCCAGTAGCTCCGACAGTCGGAGCAATCAGCCCCAGCATTTT.